The 2 T cell receptor beta chains reported below all come from one sample, sequenced in a study of CD8+ T cells in alopecia areata. RNA extraction was followed by reverse transcription into cDNA, which acted as the sequencing template. Clones were sequenced by immunoSEQ multiplex PCR, and TCRdb holds only the in-frame ones, with some missing. This sample carries about 9,100 clones, none of them present only once. Markers including CD4, CD8alpha, NKG2D and NKG2ACE guided sorting of pooled cutaneous lymph node cells. The source material was CD8+ T cells sorted from a lymph node. Receptor source: a C3H/HeJ mouse with alopecia areata. The MHC haplotype recorded for the strain is H2-k.

This clone was observed at least ten times. The gene names given are mouse names. The sequence runs out 4 residues before the end of the CDR3; the remainder is reconstructed from the germline J gene. This chain joins TRBV5 and TRBJ2-5; 7 nucleotides align to TRBD2. Germline CDR1 LGHNA, CDR2 YNLKQL (reference sequence). V lost 4 bases to trimming and J lost 2 bases; unmatched junction nucleotides: 3. The CDR3 has 14 amino acids. CDR3 bases read: TGTGCCAGCAGCCTCTGGGGGTTCCAAGAC. Translating gives CASSLWGFQD. The whole CDR3 sequence reads CASSLWGFQDTQYF.

This clone was seen at least ten times. Germline and genes here are mouse. The sequence runs out 4 residues before the end of the CDR3; the remainder is reconstructed from the germline J gene. The V call is TRBV13-3, the J call TRBJ1-2; the D gene is possibly TRBD1 (5 bases). From germline, CDR1 is NNHDY and CDR2 SYVADS. The CDR3 totals 12 residues. Incomplete CDR3 DNA: TGTGCCAGCAGTGGCGACAGTTTC. Protein: CASSGDSF. The whole CDR3 protein reads CASSGDSFDYTF.